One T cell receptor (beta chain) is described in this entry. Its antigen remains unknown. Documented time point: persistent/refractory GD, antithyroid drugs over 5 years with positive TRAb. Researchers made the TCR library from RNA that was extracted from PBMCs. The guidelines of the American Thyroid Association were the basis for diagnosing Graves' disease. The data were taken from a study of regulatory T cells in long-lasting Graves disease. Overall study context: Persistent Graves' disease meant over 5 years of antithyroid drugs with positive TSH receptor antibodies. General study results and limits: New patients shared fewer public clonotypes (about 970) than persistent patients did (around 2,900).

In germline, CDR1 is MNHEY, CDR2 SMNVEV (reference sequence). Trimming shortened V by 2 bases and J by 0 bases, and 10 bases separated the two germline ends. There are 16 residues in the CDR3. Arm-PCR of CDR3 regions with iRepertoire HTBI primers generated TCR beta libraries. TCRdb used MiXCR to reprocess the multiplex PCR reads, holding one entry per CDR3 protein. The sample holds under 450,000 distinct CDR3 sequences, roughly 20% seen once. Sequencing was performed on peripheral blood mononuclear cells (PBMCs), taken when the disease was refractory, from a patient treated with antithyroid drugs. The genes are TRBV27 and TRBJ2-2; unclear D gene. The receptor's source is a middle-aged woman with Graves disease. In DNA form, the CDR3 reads TGTGCCAGCAGTTTAGGGCAGGACGCGAACACCGGGGAGCTGTTTTTT. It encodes CASSLGQDANTGELFF.